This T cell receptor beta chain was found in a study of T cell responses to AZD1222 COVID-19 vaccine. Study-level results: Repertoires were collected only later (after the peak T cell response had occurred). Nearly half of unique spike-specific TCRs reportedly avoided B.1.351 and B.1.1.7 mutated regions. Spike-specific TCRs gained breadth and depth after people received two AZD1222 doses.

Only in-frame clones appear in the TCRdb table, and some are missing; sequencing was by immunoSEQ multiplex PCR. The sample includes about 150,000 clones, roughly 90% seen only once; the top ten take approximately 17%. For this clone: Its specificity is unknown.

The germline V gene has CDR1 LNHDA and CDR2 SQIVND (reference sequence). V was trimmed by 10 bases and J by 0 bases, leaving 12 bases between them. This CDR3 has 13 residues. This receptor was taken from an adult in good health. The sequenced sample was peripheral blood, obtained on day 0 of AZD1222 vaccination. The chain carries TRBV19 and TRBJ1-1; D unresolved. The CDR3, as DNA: TGTGCCACCCGGGGAGGGCTGAACACTGAAGCTTTCTTT. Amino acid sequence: CATRGGLNTEAFF.